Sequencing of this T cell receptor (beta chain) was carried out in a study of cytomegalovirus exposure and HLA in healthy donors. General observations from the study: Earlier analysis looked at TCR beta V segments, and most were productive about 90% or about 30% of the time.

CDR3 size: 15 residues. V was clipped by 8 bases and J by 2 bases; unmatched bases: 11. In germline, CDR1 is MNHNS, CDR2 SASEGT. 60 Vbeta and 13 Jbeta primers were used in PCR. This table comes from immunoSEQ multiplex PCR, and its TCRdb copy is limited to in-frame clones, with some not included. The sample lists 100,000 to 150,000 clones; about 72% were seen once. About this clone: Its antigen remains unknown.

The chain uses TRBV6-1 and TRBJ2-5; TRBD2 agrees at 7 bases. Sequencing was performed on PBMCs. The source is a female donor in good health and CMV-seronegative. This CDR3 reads CASRRLTGGQETQYF. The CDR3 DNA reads TGTGCCAGCCGCAGGTTGACGGGAGGTCAAGAGACCCAGTACTTC.